This record looks at one T cell receptor (beta chain) sequence and its context. The antigen is unknown. Using immunoSEQ multiplex PCR, the repertoire was profiled, and TCRdb retains in-frame clones only, with some absent. Of more than 80,000 clones in the sample, about 91% were seen once. The germline V gene has CDR1 SGHNT and CDR2 YYREEE (reference sequence). The CDR3 length is 14 residues. The germline V and J ends were trimmed by 4 bases and 6 bases, with 16 bases remaining between them. Healthy donors had no documented immune events, such as infections, while sampled. This sample was taken from a study of identifying expanded T cells in peripheral blood. Findings of the study overall: Approximately 1.1 clones differed between technical replicates, versus approximately 16 and 19 over time. Across healthy donors, higher total template counts meant significantly greater approximately two-week count variance.

This chain connects TRBV5-4 to TRBJ1-1, with D maybe TRBD1 (6 bases). The specimen sequenced was blood. The TCR sequence derives from a person aged 18 to 70 in good health. In nucleotides, the CDR3 is TGTGCCAGCAGCACCCCTGCCCCAGGGGCTGAAGCTTTCTTT. It translates to CASSTPAPGAEAFF. The full variable domain, its missing parts supplied by reference TRBV5-4 and TRBJ1-1, is ETGVTQSPTHLIKTRGQQVTLRCSSQSGHNTVSWYQQALGQGPQFIFQYYREEENGRGNFPPRFSGLQFPNYSSELNVNALELDDSALYLCASSTPAPGAEAFFGQGTRLTVV.